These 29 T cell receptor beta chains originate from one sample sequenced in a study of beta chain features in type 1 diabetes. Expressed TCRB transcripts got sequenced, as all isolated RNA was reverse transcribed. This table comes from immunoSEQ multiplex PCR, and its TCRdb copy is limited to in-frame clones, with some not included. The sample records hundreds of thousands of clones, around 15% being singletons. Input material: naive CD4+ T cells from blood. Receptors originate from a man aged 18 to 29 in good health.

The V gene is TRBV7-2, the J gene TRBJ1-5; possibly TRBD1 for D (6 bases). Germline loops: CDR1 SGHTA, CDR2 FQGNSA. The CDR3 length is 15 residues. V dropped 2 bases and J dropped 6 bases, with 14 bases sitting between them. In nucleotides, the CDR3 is TGTGCCAGCAGCTTATTATCAGGGGCGGGTCAGCCCCAGCATTTT. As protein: CASSLLSGAGQPQHF.

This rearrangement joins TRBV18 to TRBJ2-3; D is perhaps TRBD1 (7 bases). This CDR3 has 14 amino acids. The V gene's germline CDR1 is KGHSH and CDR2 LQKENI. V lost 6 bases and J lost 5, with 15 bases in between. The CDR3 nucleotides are TGTGCCAGCTCCCCGAGGGGGCGGGGAGATACGCAGTATTTT. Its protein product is CASSPRGRGDTQYF.

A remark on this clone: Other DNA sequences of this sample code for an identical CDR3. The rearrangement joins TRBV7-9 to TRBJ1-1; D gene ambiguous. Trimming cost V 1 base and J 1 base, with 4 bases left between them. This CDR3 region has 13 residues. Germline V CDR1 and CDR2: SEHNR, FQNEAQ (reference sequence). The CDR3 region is CASSLGWNTEAFF. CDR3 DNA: TGTGCCAGCAGCTTAGGGTGGAACACTGAAGCTTTCTTT.

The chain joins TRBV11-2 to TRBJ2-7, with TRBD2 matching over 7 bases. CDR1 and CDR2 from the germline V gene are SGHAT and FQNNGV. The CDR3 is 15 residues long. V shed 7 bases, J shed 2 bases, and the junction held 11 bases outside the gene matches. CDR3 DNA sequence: TGTGCCAGCACCTCAATTCCCACTAGCGCCTACGAGCAGTACTTC. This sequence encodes CASTSIPTSAYEQYF.

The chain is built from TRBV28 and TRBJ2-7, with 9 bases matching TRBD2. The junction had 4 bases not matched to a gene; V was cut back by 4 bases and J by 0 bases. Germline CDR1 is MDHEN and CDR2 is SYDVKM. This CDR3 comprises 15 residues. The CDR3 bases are TGTGCCAGCAGTTCTAGCGGGGAAAGCTCCTACGAGCAGTACTTC. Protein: CASSSSGESSYEQYF.

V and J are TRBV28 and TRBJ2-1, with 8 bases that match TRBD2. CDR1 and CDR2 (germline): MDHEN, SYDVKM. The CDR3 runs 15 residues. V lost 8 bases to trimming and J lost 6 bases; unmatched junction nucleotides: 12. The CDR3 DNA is TGTGCCAGCCTTTTTACCGGGACTAGAGGCAATGAGCAGTTCTTC. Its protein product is CASLFTGTRGNEQFF.

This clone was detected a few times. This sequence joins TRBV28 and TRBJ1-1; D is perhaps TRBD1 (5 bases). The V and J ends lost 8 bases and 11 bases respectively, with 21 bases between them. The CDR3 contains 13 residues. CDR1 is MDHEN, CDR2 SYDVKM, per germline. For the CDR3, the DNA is TGTGCCAGCTACTATAGGGTAGGGACCAGCGCTTTCTTT. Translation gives CASYYRVGTSAFF.

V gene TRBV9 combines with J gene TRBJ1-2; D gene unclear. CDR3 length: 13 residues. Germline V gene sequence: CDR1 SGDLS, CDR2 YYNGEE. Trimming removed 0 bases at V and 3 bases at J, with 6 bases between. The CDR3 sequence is CASSVADDYGYTF. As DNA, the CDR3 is TGTGCCAGCAGCGTAGCGGATGACTATGGCTACACCTTC.

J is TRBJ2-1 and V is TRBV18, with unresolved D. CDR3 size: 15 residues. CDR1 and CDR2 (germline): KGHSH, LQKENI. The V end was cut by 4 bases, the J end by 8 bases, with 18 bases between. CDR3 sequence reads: CASSQGSSVADEQFF. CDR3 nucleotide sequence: TGTGCCAGCTCACAAGGTAGCTCGGTCGCGGATGAGCAGTTCTTC. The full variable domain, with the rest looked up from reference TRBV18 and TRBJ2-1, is NAGVMQNPRHLVRRRGQEARLRCSPMKGHSHVYWYRQLPEEGLKFMVYLQKENIIDESGMPKERFSAEFPKEGPSILRIQQVVRGDSAAYFCASSQGSSVADEQFFGPGTRLTVL.

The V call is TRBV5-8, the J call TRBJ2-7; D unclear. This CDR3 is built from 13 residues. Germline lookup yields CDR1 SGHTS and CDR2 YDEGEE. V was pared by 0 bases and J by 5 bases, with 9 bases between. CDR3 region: CASSLGAYHEQYF. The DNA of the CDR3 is TGTGCCAGCAGCTTGGGGGCGTACCACGAGCAGTACTTC.

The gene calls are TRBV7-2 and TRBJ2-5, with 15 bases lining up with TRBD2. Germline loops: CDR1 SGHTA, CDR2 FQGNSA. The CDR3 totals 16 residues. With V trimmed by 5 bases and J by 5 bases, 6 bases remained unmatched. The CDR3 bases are TGTGCCAGCAGCATGGGACTAGCGGGGGGCGGGGAGACCCAGTACTTC. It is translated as CASSMGLAGGGETQYF.

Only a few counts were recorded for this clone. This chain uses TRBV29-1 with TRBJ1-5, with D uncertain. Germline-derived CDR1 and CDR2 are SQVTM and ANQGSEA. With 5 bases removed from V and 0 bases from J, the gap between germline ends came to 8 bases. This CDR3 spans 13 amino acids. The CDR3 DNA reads TGCAGCGTTACGGAGTTTAGCAATCAGCCCCAGCATTTT. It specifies CSVTEFSNQPQHF.

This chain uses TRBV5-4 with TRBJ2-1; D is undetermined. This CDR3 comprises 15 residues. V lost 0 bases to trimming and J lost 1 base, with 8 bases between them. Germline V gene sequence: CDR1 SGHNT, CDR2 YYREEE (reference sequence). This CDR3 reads CASSLDFQSYNEQFF. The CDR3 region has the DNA TGTGCCAGCAGCTTGGACTTTCAATCCTACAATGAGCAGTTCTTC.

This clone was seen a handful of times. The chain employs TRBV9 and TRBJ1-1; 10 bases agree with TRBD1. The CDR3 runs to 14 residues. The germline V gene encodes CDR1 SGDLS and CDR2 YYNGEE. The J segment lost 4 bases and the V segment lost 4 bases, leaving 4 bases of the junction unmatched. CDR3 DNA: TGTGCCAGCAGCCAGCGGGACAGGGGCACTGAAGCTTTCTTT. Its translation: CASSQRDRGTEAFF.

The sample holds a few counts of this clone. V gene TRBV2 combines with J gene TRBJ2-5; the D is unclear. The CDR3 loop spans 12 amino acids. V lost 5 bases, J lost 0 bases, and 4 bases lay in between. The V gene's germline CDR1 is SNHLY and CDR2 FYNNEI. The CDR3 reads CASSQYQETQYF. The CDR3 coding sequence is TGTGCCAGCAGTCAGTACCAAGAGACCCAGTACTTC.

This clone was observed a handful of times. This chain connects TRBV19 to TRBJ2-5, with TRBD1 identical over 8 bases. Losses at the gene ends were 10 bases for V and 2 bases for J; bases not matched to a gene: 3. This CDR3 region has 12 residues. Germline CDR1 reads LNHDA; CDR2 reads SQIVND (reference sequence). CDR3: CATGTGQETQYF. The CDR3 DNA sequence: TGTGCCACCGGGACAGGTCAAGAGACCCAGTACTTC.

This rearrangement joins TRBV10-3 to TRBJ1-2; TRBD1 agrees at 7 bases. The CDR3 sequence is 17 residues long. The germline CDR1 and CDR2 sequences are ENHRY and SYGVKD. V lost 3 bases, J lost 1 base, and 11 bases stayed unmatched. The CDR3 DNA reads TGTGCCATCAGTGATAGGATCGGGGGACAGTTTAACTATGGCTACACCTTC. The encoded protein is CAISDRIGGQFNYGYTF.

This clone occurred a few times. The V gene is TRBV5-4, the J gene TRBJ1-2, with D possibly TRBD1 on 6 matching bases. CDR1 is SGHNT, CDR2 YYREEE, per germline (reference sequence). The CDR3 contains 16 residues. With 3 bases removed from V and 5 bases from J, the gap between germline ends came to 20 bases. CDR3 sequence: CASSSPTGTLVYGYTF. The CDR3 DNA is TGTGCCAGCAGCTCCCCCACAGGGACACTAGTATATGGCTACACCTTC.

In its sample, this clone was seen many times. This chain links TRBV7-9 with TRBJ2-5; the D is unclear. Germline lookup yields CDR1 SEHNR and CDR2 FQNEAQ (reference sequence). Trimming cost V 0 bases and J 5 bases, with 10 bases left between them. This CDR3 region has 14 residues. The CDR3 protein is CASSLAPDWETQYF. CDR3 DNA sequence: TGTGCCAGCAGCTTAGCGCCGGATTGGGAGACCCAGTACTTC.

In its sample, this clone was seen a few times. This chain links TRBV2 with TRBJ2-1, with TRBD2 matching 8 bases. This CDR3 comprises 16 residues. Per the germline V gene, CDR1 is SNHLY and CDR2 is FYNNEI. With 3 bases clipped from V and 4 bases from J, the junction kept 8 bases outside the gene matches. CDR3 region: CASSEDGRASYNEQFF. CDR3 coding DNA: TGTGCCAGCAGTGAGGACGGGAGGGCCTCTTACAATGAGCAGTTCTTC.

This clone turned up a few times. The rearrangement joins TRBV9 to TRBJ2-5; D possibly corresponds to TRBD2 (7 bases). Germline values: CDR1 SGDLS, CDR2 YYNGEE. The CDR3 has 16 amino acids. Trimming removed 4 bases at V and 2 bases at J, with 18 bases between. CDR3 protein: CASSSWGRGGQETQYF. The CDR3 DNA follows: TGTGCCAGCAGCTCTTGGGGCAGGGGAGGGCAAGAGACCCAGTACTTC.

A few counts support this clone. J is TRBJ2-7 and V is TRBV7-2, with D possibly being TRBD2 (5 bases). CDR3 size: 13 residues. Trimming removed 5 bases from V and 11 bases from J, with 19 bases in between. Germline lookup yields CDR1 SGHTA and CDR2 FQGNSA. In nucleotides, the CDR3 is TGTGCCAGCAGCCCCCACGGGAAAGGCGGCGAGTACTTC. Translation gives CASSPHGKGGEYF.

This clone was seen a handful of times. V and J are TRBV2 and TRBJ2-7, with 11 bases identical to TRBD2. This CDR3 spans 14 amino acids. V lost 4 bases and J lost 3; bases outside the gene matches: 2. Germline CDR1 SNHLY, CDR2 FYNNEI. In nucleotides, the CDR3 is TGTGCCAGCAGTGTAGCGGGAGGGCACTACGAGCAGTACTTC. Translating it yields CASSVAGGHYEQYF.

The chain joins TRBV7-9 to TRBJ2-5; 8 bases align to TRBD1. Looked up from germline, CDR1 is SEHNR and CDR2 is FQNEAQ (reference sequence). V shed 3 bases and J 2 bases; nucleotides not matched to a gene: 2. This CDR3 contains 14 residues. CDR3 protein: CASSFRGLQETQYF. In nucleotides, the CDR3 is TGTGCCAGCAGCTTCAGGGGGCTGCAAGAGACCCAGTACTTC.

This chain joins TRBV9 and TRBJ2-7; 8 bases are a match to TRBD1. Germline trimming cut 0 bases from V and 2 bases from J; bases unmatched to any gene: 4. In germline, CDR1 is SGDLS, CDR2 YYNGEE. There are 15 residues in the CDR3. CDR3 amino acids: CASSVEDRATYEQYF. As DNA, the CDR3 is TGTGCCAGCAGCGTAGAGGACAGGGCAACCTACGAGCAGTACTTC.

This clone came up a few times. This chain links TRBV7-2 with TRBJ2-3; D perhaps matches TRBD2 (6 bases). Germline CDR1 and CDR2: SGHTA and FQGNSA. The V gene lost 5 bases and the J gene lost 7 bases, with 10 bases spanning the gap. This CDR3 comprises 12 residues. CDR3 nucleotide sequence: TGTGCCAGCAGCCCTGCGGGGTATACGCAGTATTTT. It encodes CASSPAGYTQYF.

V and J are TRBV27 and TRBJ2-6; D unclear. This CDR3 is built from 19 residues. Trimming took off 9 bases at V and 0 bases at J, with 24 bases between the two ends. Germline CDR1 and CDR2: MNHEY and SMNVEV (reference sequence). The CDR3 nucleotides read TGTGCCAGGCCCCACTCCAGACACATGCCCCACTCTGGGGCCAACGTCCTGACTTTC. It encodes CARPHSRHMPHSGANVLTF.

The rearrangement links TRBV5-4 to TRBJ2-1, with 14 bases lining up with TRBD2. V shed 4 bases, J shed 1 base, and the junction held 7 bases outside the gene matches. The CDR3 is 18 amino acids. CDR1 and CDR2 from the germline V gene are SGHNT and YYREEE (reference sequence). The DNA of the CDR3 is TGTGCCAGCAGCACCCGACTAGCGGGAGGGTGGTCCTACAATGAGCAGTTCTTC. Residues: CASSTRLAGGWSYNEQFF.

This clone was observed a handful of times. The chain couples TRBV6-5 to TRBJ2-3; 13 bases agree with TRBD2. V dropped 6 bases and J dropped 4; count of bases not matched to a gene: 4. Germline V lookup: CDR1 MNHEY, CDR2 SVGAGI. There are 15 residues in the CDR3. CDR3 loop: CASSRLAGGPDTQYF. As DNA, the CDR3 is TGTGCCAGCAGCCGACTAGCGGGAGGCCCAGATACGCAGTATTTT.